Sequencing of this TCR beta chain was carried out in a study of CD8+ T cells in alopecia areata. Study-level findings and limits: Since there was just one nonresponder, nobody can yet say how baseline CD8+ expansion ties to response.

The sample holds a few counts of this clone. Antigen: not known. This sample also contains other DNA sequences that code for the same CDR3. Extracted RNA was reverse transcribed, and the resulting cDNA served as sequencing template. Sequencing used immunoSEQ multiplex PCR; TCRdb keeps in-frame clones, though not all of them. Of roughly 280,000 clones listed, roughly 60% are singletons. Treatment denoted: oral pan-JAK inhibitor, 5-10 mg twice daily. Obtained from alopecia areata patients were lesional scalp punch biopsies along with peripheral blood. The CDR3 loop spans 13 amino acids. V was cut by 0 bases and J by 6 bases, with 7 bases left in between. Germline values: CDR1 PRHDT, CDR2 FYEKMQ (reference sequence).

The TCR originated in a human donor with alopecia areata. The input for sequencing was CD4+ T cells sorted from blood, taken between weeks 51 and 54, from a patient treated with tofacitinib. The chain recombines TRBV13 with TRBJ2-3; the D is unclear. The CDR3 DNA reads TGTGCCAGCAGCTTAGGAAGGCGGGATACGCAGTATTTT. Its protein product is CASSLGRRDTQYF.